This T cell receptor beta chain was identified during a study of blood T cell repertoires in COVID-19 (TCRdb year 2020). Background for the entire study: Samples from collaborators originated in the United States, Italy and Spain and spanned both the acute and convalescent phases of COVID-19. Where HLA class I and class II types were available, the types were taken from metadata supplied by the sample provider, not from assay-based typing. The prospective study material was composed of cDNA or gDNA derived from T cells, B-cell-depleted T cells, or PBMCs. The dataset comprised deeply sampled blood TCRbeta repertoires from subjects exposed to, actively infected with, or recovered from COVID-19. The samples were drawn from two sources: the first 160 participants of the ongoing ImmuneRACE study, and 1,200 or so subjects contributed by 6 global collaborators. The repertoires were made available in a free public database intended to serve as a resource for research on the immune response to SARS-CoV-2. Sample metadata almost always included a de-identified subject ID, COVID-19 status, age in years and sex. Here is what the overall study found, with its caveats: The amount of clinical and demographic metadata varied by source and participant and was provided uncurated.

The immunoSEQ Assay, a bias-controlled multiplex PCR, was used to amplify TCRbeta CDR3 regions from genomic DNA. Under the source paper's analysis protocol: Nucleated cell counts per sample were estimated from amplification of reference gene primers within the assay. To quantify the absolute abundance of each unique TCRbeta CDR3 rearrangement, sequence reads were collapsed and filtered. For each sample, productive Simpson clonality was calculated by taking the square root of Simpson's diversity index across productive rearrangements. Here the immuneACCESS table is served through TCRdb, limited to in-frame sequences with V and J called. Missing clones are a known gap in these copies; in checked studies unresolved V genes cover under half, and the rest lacks a known reason. V and J calls and clone size are copied from that table; D and trimming were computed from the DNA. The sample table holds about 170,000 clones, of which about 87% were seen once. The ten largest make up around 3.5% of the sample.

About this clone itself: Its antigen has not been determined. The record has no base qualities; no much larger clone is one base away.

The collaborating institutions used their own protocols to collect whole blood in K2EDTA tubes. For TCRbeta analysis, collaborator samples were shipped as frozen whole blood, as isolated PBMCs, or as DNA extracted from either sample type. This clonotype originated in a young man with active or convalescent COVID-19. The source material was peripheral blood.

In nucleotides, the sequence is TGTGCCACCAGTGACCCCAGGACAGGGGAAACTGAAGCTTTCTTT. Its translation is CATSDPRTGETEAFF. This sequence uses TRBV24-1 and TRBJ1-1; a stretch of 9 junction bases matches TRBD1. Including the terminal cysteine and phenylalanine, the CDR3 comprises 15 residues. Just CDR3 DNA is preserved here, 45 bases in frame from base 1. V is trimmed back by 4 bases and J by 5 bases, and the junction contains 7 bases that no gene match accounts for. The germline V gene sets CDR1 to KGHDR and CDR2 to SFDVKD.